The clone carrying this T cell receptor beta chain was recorded at least ten times. Antigen: not known. The data are from a study of identical twins. Findings and caveats of the study: The same donors were not followed; conclusions instead depended on cross-sectional statistical analysis. Because invariant MAIT and iNKT cells could be present, zero-insertion analyses could be partly confounded.

Germline CDR1 reads DFQATT; CDR2 reads SNEGSKA (reference sequence). V was clipped by 1 base and J by 1 base, with 8 bases between them. The CDR3 is 13 amino acids. From the 5' RACE reads, TCRdb called clonotypes with MiXCR, one entry per CDR3 protein. This table holds over 550,000 distinct CDR3 sequences, about 7.6% found once. Separately, the same data were catalogued under a study of yellow fever vaccine responses in identical twins.

Sequencing was performed on PBMCs. The chain uses TRBV20-1 and TRBJ2-7; tentatively, D is TRBD2 (5 bases). The clonotype was recovered from a woman aged 18-29 years in good health. CDR3 loop: CSARVTTSYEQYF. DNA for the CDR3: TGCAGTGCTAGAGTGACTACTTCCTACGAGCAGTACTTC.